Shown below are 29 T cell receptor beta chains from a single sample sequenced in a study of post-analysis software for immune sequencing data (dated by TCRdb to about 2015). The full study reports these points: Roughly 5 TRBV segments, including TRBV5-6, TRBV5-1 and TRBV20-1, were significantly more frequent in patients than controls.

No antigens are known for them. Library creation used PCR. The reads were generated on an Illumina HiSeq 2500. To reduce PCR and sequencing biases, unique molecular identifiers were incorporated into the TCR beta cDNA libraries. TCRdb reanalyzed the raw reads on its own, using fastp at Q25 for trimming and MiXCR for clone calling, and kept in-frame beta chains. Identical CDR3 proteins give one entry, which carries the most common genes and DNA. A total of fewer than 900,000 distinct CDR3 sequences appear in this sample, roughly 50% of them only once. In total, the top ten clones hold 4.9% of the sample. Input material: blood. Receptors originate from a girl aged 10 to 17 with multiple sclerosis.

In its sample, this clonotype was seen a few times. The chain has TRBV7-9 and TRBJ1-2, with 9 positions matching TRBD1. Germline CDR1 and CDR2: SEHNR and FQNEAQ (reference sequence). The CDR3 extends over 14 amino acids. V trimming: 5 bases; J trimming: 7 bases; junction bases outside the gene matches: 8. The CDR3 region has the DNA TGTGCCAGCAGCAAAACCGACAGGGGGGCTGGCTACACCTTC. It specifies CASSKTDRGAGYTF.

The rearrangement uses TRBV27 and TRBJ2-1; D is undetermined. This CDR3 region has 12 residues. Trimming took off 0 bases at V and 5 bases at J, with 2 bases between the two ends. CDR1 is MNHEY and CDR2 is SMNVEV in the germline V gene (reference sequence). The CDR3 DNA follows: TGTGCCAGCAGTTTATCGCACAATGAGCAGTTCTTC. This encodes CASSLSHNEQFF.

J is TRBJ2-7 and V is TRBV5-1, with D perhaps TRBD1 (5 bases). The length of the CDR3 is 14 residues. Germline CDR1 SGHRS, CDR2 YFSETQ. Trimming stripped 0 bases from V and 2 bases from J, with 9 bases between. The CDR3 sequence: CASSLDWTTYEQYF. The CDR3 bases are TGCGCCAGCAGCTTGGACTGGACAACCTACGAGCAGTACTTC.

CDR3 loop: CASSVGVAGGPGETQYF. The DNA of the CDR3 is TGTGCCAGCAGCGTAGGGGTAGCGGGAGGGCCCGGAGAGACCCAGTACTTC. J is TRBJ2-5 and V is TRBV9, with 11 bases identical to TRBD2. Germline V gene sequence: CDR1 SGDLS, CDR2 YYNGEE. V lost 0 bases to trimming and J lost 4 bases; unmatched junction nucleotides: 8. The CDR3 has 17 amino acids.

The V and J genes are TRBV7-2 and TRBJ2-2, with TRBD1 identical over 8 bases. The CDR3 loop spans 14 amino acids. The germline gives CDR1 SGHTA, CDR2 FQGNSA. V trimming: 5 bases; J trimming: 8 bases; junction bases outside the gene matches: 7. CDR3 sequence (DNA): TGTGCCAGCAGCCCTGGACAGGGCGCGGGGGAGCTGTTTTTT. It encodes CASSPGQGAGELFF. The full variable domain, its missing parts supplied by reference TRBV7-2 and TRBJ2-2, is GAGVSQSPSNKVTEKGKDVELRCDPISGHTALYWYRQSLGQGLEFLIYFQGNSAPDKSGLPSDRFSAERTGGSVSTLTIQRTQQEDSAVYLCASSPGQGAGELFFGEGSRLTVL.

This clonotype appeared a few times. V is TRBV25-1 and J is TRBJ2-1; no reliable D call. V lost 1 base to trimming and J lost 5 bases, with 12 bases between them. Germline V gene sequence: CDR1 MGHDK, CDR2 SYGVNS. The CDR3 has 15 residues. The CDR3 bases are TGTGCCAGCAGTGAATCCATCCCTATCCACAATGAGCAGTTCTTC. Its translation is CASSESIPIHNEQFF.

The V call is TRBV20-1, the J call TRBJ1-1; TRBD1 matches 7 bases. Germline CDR1 and CDR2: DFQATT and SNEGSKA (reference sequence). The V segment lost 2 bases and the J segment 5 bases; nucleotides outside the gene matches: 8. The CDR3 extends over 14 amino acids. The chain's CDR3 is CSARSGQVLTEAFF. The DNA for the CDR3 is TGCAGTGCTAGAAGCGGACAGGTCTTGACTGAAGCTTTCTTT.

The chain recombines TRBV5-1 with TRBJ1-4; a possible D gene is TRBD1 (6 bases). Germline values: CDR1 SGHRS, CDR2 YFSETQ. The CDR3 loop spans 14 amino acids. V lost 4 bases and J 7 bases, leaving 14 bases between the germline ends. CDR3 in amino acids: CASSLGQRSEKLFF. CDR3 in DNA: TGCGCCAGCAGCCTCGGACAGAGGAGTGAAAAACTGTTTTTT.

The CDR3 coding sequence is TGTGCCAGCAGCCAAGCGCGGAACTCCTACAATGAGCAGTTCTTC. It translates to CASSQARNSYNEQFF. The rearrangement uses TRBV16 and TRBJ2-1; D gene ambiguous. CDR1 and CDR2 from the germline V gene are KGHSY and FQNENV. Trimming took off 2 bases at V and 0 bases at J, with 8 bases between the two ends. The CDR3 extends over 15 amino acids.

With regard to this clonotype: At one end the junction does not follow the germline gene, possibly because of a read error. The genes are TRBV12-3 or TRBV12-4 and TRBJ1-2; D remains unclear. The CDR3 runs 12 residues. DNA for the CDR3: TGTACCAGCAGTTTAGTGGGCTATGGCTACACCTTC. Translation: CTSSLVGYGYTF.

The chain couples TRBV10-3 to TRBJ2-3, with TRBD2 matching 7 bases. Germline lookup yields CDR1 ENHRY and CDR2 SYGVKD. CDR3 length: 15 amino acids. The junction had 4 bases not matched to a gene; V was cut back by 2 bases and J by 2 bases. CDR3: CAISEKAGYTDTQYF. CDR3 nucleotides: TGTGCCATCAGTGAGAAAGCGGGATACACAGATACGCAGTATTTT.

This clonotype was seen many times. The chain combines TRBV6-6 with TRBJ1-2; possibly TRBD1 for D (5 bases). V gave up 6 bases and J gave up 2 bases, with 7 bases separating them. This CDR3 comprises 12 residues. The germline gives CDR1 MNHNY, CDR2 SVGAGI (reference sequence). CDR3 sequence (DNA): TGTGCCAGCAGGTCAGGGAACTATGGCTACACCTTC. Translated, it gives CASRSGNYGYTF.

This clonotype was picked up a small number of times. The genes are TRBV12-3 or TRBV12-4 and TRBJ2-3; D may be TRBD1 or TRBD2 (5 bases each). The V end lost 5 bases, the J end lost 3 bases, and 15 bases lay between the germline ends. The CDR3 length is 15 residues. DNA of the CDR3: TGTGCCAGCAGTCCGCGAGGGGTTGAGACAGATACGCAGTATTTT. As protein: CASSPRGVETDTQYF.

This chain connects TRBV7-2 to TRBJ1-5, with D hard to call. Between the trimmed V and J ends, which lost 2 bases and 1 base, there was a span of 6 bases. CDR3 size: 14 residues. The V gene's germline CDR1 is SGHTA and CDR2 FQGNSA. The CDR3 DNA sequence: TGTGCCAGCAGCTTAAAAGGGAGCAATCAGCCCCAGCATTTT. Its protein product is CASSLKGSNQPQHF.

In its sample, this clonotype was seen a few times. This sequence joins TRBV9 and TRBJ2-7, with D hard to call. Germline lookup yields CDR1 SGDLS and CDR2 YYNGEE. The V end lost 0 bases, the J end lost 5 bases, and 12 bases lay between the germline ends. CDR3 length equals 14 residues. CDR3 DNA sequence: TGTGCCAGCAGCGTAGGCGACTCTGGGAACGAGCAGTACTTC. This sequence encodes CASSVGDSGNEQYF.

As for this clonotype: At one of its ends the junction is not consistent with the germline gene, which may arise from a read error. The chain has TRBV5-1 and TRBJ1-1; D is unresolved. Germline-derived CDR1 and CDR2 are SGHRS and YFSETQ. The CDR3 loop spans 14 amino acids. The CDR3 spells CASSLEVQNTEAFF. The DNA of the CDR3 is TGCGCCAGCAGTTTGGAGGTCCAGAACACTGAAGCTTTCTTT.

This clonotype was detected a few times. J is TRBJ1-1 and V is TRBV9; perhaps TRBD1 as D (5 bases). Germline V gene data show CDR1 as SGDLS and CDR2 as YYNGEE. Trimming cost V 7 bases and J 1 base, with 20 bases left between them. The CDR3 runs to 16 residues. For the CDR3, the DNA is TGTGCCAGCGACCGGGACCCAATTCCTCCGAACACTGAAGCTTTCTTT. Its translation: CASDRDPIPPNTEAFF.

The gene calls are TRBV7-8 and TRBJ1-1; D is unclear. Germline V CDR1 and CDR2: SGHVS, FQNEAQ. The ends were cut back, 3 bases at V and 2 bases at J, with 10 bases in the middle. The CDR3 is 14 residues long. The CDR3 bases are TGTGCCAGCAGCTTGGGTCACGGAAACACTGAAGCTTTCTTT. It specifies CASSLGHGNTEAFF.

This clonotype was observed a handful of times. This chain's CDR3 is CAISESSAHGAYEQYF. The CDR3 region has the DNA TGTGCCATCAGTGAGTCTAGCGCCCACGGGGCCTACGAGCAGTACTTC. V gene TRBV10-3 combines with J gene TRBJ2-7; a weak D match, TRBD2 (5 bases). V was trimmed by 0 bases and J by 2 bases, leaving 14 bases between them. Germline CDR1 and CDR2: ENHRY and SYGVKD. This CDR3 is 16 amino acids long.

This chain connects TRBV6-1 to TRBJ2-5; TRBD1 matches at 7 bases. Germline V CDR1 and CDR2: MNHNS, SASEGT. V lost 6 bases and J lost 5; bases outside the gene matches: 6. The CDR3 is made up of 13 amino acids. This CDR3 reads CASRRGLWETQYF. The CDR3 DNA is TGTGCCAGCAGGAGGGGGCTCTGGGAGACCCAGTACTTC.

CDR3 protein: CSVEVRARNTDTQYF. In DNA form, the CDR3 reads TGCAGCGTTGAAGTGAGAGCGCGAAACACAGATACGCAGTATTTT. The chain has TRBV29-1 and TRBJ2-3, with D hard to call. Germline V lookup: CDR1 SQVTM, CDR2 ANQGSEA. The CDR3 extends over 15 amino acids. V lost 1 base, J lost 2 bases, and 13 bases lay in between.

J is TRBJ2-3 and V is TRBV20-1, with D hard to call. The CDR3 totals 14 residues. Trimming shortened V by 3 bases and J by 5 bases, and 15 bases separated the two germline ends. Looked up from germline, CDR1 is DFQATT and CDR2 is SNEGSKA (reference sequence). Written as DNA, the CDR3 is TGCAGTGCTAGTGGCATCAGCTCGGTAGATACGCAGTATTTT. Encoded protein: CSASGISSVDTQYF.

This clonotype was seen more than once but under ten times. The chain combines TRBV7-9 with TRBJ2-6; D not certain. V gave up 1 base and J gave up 0 bases, with 10 bases separating them. The CDR3 is 17 amino acids. CDR1 and CDR2 (germline): SEHNR, FQNEAQ (reference sequence). The CDR3 nucleotides are TGTGCCAGCAGCTTAGGGGCTGTGGTCTCTGGGGCCAACGTCCTGACTTTC. This codes for CASSLGAVVSGANVLTF.

This rearrangement joins TRBV3-1 to TRBJ1-4; D is ambiguous. Trimming removed 4 bases from V and 5 bases from J, with 14 bases in between. The CDR3 spans 15 residues. The V gene's germline CDR1 is LGHDT and CDR2 YNNKEL (reference sequence). For the CDR3, the DNA is TGTGCCAGCAGCCGCTGGACGGCGTCAAATGAAAAACTGTTTTTT. This sequence encodes CASSRWTASNEKLFF.

This clonotype turned up a few times. The V call is TRBV3-1, the J call TRBJ2-7, with D maybe TRBD1 (6 bases). Trimming removed 1 base at V and 4 bases at J, with 11 bases between. Germline CDR1 is LGHDT and CDR2 is YNNKEL (reference sequence). This CDR3 is 14 amino acids long. The CDR3 sequence is CASSQGHRVYEQYF. Here the CDR3 DNA reads TGTGCCAGCAGCCAAGGGCACAGGGTTTACGAGCAGTACTTC.

Only a few counts were recorded for this clonotype. The rearrangement joins TRBV15 to TRBJ2-1, with 8 bases identical to TRBD2. CDR1 is LNHNV and CDR2 is YYDKDF in the germline V gene (reference sequence). The CDR3 loop spans 16 amino acids. Unmatched junction bases numbered 12, after V lost 1 base and J lost 10 bases. The CDR3 bases are TGTGCCACCAGCAGAGTTTCTGTAGCGGGGCCGATGGAGCAGTTCTTC. It yields the protein CATSRVSVAGPMEQFF.

This clonotype came up a few times. V usage is TRBV29-1 and J usage is TRBJ1-2, with unresolved D. Per germline, CDR1 SQVTM and CDR2 ANQGSEA. CDR3 length: 12 amino acids. Between the trimmed V and J ends, which lost 7 bases and 2 bases, there was a span of 11 bases. The CDR3 region is CSGSNRNYGYTF. CDR3 nucleotide sequence: TGCAGCGGGTCCAACAGAAACTATGGCTACACCTTC. The full variable domain, completed using reference TRBV29-1 and TRBJ1-2, is SAVISQKPSRDICQRGTSLTIQCQVDSQVTMMFWYRQQPGQSLTLIATANQGSEATYESGFVIDKFPISRPNLTFSTLTVSNMSPEDSSIYLCSGSNRNYGYTFGSGTRLTVV.

The chain uses TRBV20-1 and TRBJ1-2; D is unclear. Germline-derived CDR1 and CDR2 are DFQATT and SNEGSKA (reference sequence). The CDR3 contains 12 residues. Trimming took off 5 bases at V and 10 bases at J, with 17 bases between the two ends. The CDR3 loop is CSARSLSKDYTF. In nucleotides, the CDR3 is TGCAGTGCTCGCAGTTTGTCTAAAGACTACACCTTC.

For this clonotype: Germline and junction disagree at one end, which may indicate a read error. This rearrangement joins TRBV4-1 to TRBJ2-3, with 11 bases aligning to TRBD2. CDR1 is MGHRA, CDR2 YSYEKL, per germline. This CDR3 has 15 amino acids. The CDR3 here is CASSQGLAATDTQYF. The CDR3 DNA follows: TGTGCCAGCAGCCAGGGACTAGCGGCGACAGATACGCAGTATTTT.